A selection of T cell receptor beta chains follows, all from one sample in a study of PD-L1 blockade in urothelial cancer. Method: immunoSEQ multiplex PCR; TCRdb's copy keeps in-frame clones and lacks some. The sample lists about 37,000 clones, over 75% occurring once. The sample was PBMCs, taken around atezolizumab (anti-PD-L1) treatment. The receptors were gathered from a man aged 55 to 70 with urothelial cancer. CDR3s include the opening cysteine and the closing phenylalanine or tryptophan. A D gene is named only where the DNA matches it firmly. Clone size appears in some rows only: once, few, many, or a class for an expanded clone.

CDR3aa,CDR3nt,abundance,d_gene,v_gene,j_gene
CASSQGGRASYF,TGCGCCAGCAGCCAAGGGGGCAGGGCGTCGTATTTT,once,.,TRBV4-3,TRBJ2-3
CASSDGGVRDAFF,TGTGCCAGCAGTGATGGGGGGGTGAGGGATGCTTTCTTT,few,.,TRBV27,TRBJ1-1
CATSRDGGLAAQETQYF,TGTGCCACCAGCAGAGATGGAGGACTAGCTGCACAAGAGACCCAGTACTTC,.,TRBD2,TRBV15,TRBJ2-5
CASSSQGFPYNEQFF,TGTGCCAGCAGTTCCCAGGGGTTTCCCTACAATGAGCAGTTCTTC,few,.,TRBV6-5,TRBJ2-1
CASSPFGGSTNEKLFF,TGTGCCAGCTCACCATTCGGGGGGTCAACTAATGAAAAACTGTTTTTT,.,.,TRBV18,TRBJ1-4
CASSPPSRDEQYF,TGTGCCAGCTCACCCCCCTCGCGTGACGAGCAGTACTTC,.,.,TRBV18,TRBJ2-7
CASSYSAGQGYTF,TGTGCCAGCAGTTACTCAGCAGGGCAGGGCTACACCTTC,few,.,TRBV6-5,TRBJ1-2
CASSHRLAGGSAYEQYF,TGCGCCAGCAGCCACCGACTAGCGGGAGGCTCAGCCTACGAGCAGTACTTC,once,TRBD2,TRBV4-1,TRBJ2-7
CASSLYFGTMNTEAFF,TGTGCCAGCAGCTTGTATTTTGGGACAATGAACACTGAAGCTTTCTTT,.,.,TRBV5-6,TRBJ1-1
CASSLVQAHQPQHF,TGTGCCAGCAGTTTAGTGCAGGCCCATCAGCCCCAGCATTTT,.,.,TRBV28,TRBJ1-5
CASSWASNYGYTF,TGTGCCAGCAGTTGGGCCTCTAACTATGGCTACACCTTC,.,.,TRBV27,TRBJ1-2
CASSWVRSGGTDTQYF,TGTGCCAGCAGCTGGGTACGTAGCGGGGGCACAGATACGCAGTATTTT,.,TRBD2,TRBV5-6,TRBJ2-3
CASSLGFGAGLDYEQYF,TGCGCCAGCAGCTTGGGATTTGGAGCGGGACTAGACTACGAGCAGTACTTC,once,TRBD2,TRBV5-1,TRBJ2-7
CASSLSVTANTGELFF,TGTGCCAGCAGCTTATCGGTTACCGCGAACACCGGGGAGCTGTTTTTT,.,.,TRBV11-3,TRBJ2-2
CASSKRVGGYTEAFF,TGTGCCAGCAGCAAGAGGGTAGGGGGTTACACTGAAGCTTTCTTT,.,.,TRBV6-5,TRBJ1-1
CASSLSGVLTGELFF,TGCGCCAGCAGCCTGAGTGGAGTCCTTACCGGGGAGCTGTTTTTT,once,.,TRBV5-1,TRBJ2-2
CASSQGDRVANQPQHF,TGCGCCAGCAGCCAAGGGGACAGGGTAGCAAATCAGCCCCAGCATTTT,.,TRBD1,TRBV4-3,TRBJ1-5
CASSLGQSGANVLTF,TGTGCCAGCAGCTTGGGGCAGTCTGGGGCCAACGTCCTGACTTTC,.,.,TRBV5-6,TRBJ2-6
CASSELYEQYF,TGTGCCAGCAGTGAACTCTACGAGCAGTACTTC,.,.,TRBV6-1,TRBJ2-7
CASSYPGETEAFF,TGTGCCAGCAGCTATCCCGGGGAGACTGAAGCTTTCTTT,few,.,TRBV6-5,TRBJ1-1
CASSEGLAGVREQFF,TGTGCCAGCAGCGAGGGACTAGCGGGAGTACGGGAGCAGTTCTTC,.,TRBD2,TRBV5-5,TRBJ2-1
CASSNTGGNEQFF,TGTGCTAGCAGCAACACAGGGGGAAATGAGCAGTTCTTC,.,TRBD1,TRBV7-7,TRBJ2-1
CASSLYRVGEQYF,TGTGCCAGCAGTTTGTACAGGGTTGGCGAGCAGTACTTC,.,.,TRBV27,TRBJ2-7
CASSRPQGWAEAFF,TGTGCCAGCAGTCGCCCACAGGGATGGGCTGAAGCTTTCTTT,.,.,TRBV28,TRBJ1-1
CASSEGGQGSDHF,TGTGCCAGCAGTGAAGGGGGACAGGGGTCGGATCACTTC,.,TRBD1,TRBV2,TRBJ2-4
CSVEDPRNSYEQYF,TGCAGCGTTGAAGACCCGCGGAATTCCTACGAGCAGTACTTC,.,.,TRBV29-1,TRBJ2-7
CASLADRAANTEAFF,TGTGCCAGCCTTGCGGACAGGGCCGCGAACACTGAAGCTTTCTTT,.,TRBD1,TRBV2,TRBJ1-1
CASSLDGPYTDTQYF,TGTGCCAGCTCTCTCGATGGGCCCTACACAGATACGCAGTATTTT,.,.,TRBV18,TRBJ2-3
CASSPRTGRNSPLHF,TGTGCCAGCAGCCCTAGGACAGGTAGAAATTCACCCCTCCACTTT,once,TRBD1,TRBV11-2,TRBJ1-6
CASSLDKTSESYEQYF,TGTGCCAGCAGCTTAGATAAAACTAGCGAGAGCTACGAGCAGTACTTC,.,TRBD2,TRBV11-3,TRBJ2-7
CASSPTGVSEAFF,TGTGCCAGCAGCCCTACAGGGGTGTCTGAAGCTTTCTTT,few,TRBD1,TRBV9,TRBJ1-1
CASSEGGQGRSGANVLTF,TGTGCCAGCAGTGAAGGCGGACAGGGCCGCTCTGGGGCCAACGTCCTGACTTTC,.,TRBD1,TRBV2,TRBJ2-6
CASSSLTGGEAFF,TGTGCCAGCAGTTCCTTGACAGGGGGGGAAGCTTTCTTT,.,TRBD1,TRBV27,TRBJ1-1
CASSDLKASGYNEQFF,TGCGCCAGCAGTGACTTGAAGGCTAGCGGCTACAATGAGCAGTTCTTC,.,TRBD2,TRBV10-1,TRBJ2-1
CASRQRTSGTPGGTQYF,TGTGCCAGCAGACAACGGACTAGCGGGACCCCCGGCGGTACGCAGTATTTT,.,TRBD2,TRBV2,TRBJ2-3
CASSLKGLAGYTDTQYF,TGTGCCAGCAGCCTGAAAGGACTAGCGGGGTACACAGATACGCAGTATTTT,once,TRBD2,TRBV5-6,TRBJ2-3
CAGQTGTVTDTQYF,TGTGCCGGACAAACCGGGACAGTCACAGATACGCAGTATTTT,.,TRBD1,TRBV28,TRBJ2-3
CASSSQAVFSYEQYF,TGTGCCAGCAGCTCCCAAGCGGTCTTCTCCTACGAGCAGTACTTC,.,.,TRBV7-2,TRBJ2-7
CASSLGVREGDEAFF,TGTGCCAGCAGCTTGGGGGTCAGGGAGGGGGATGAAGCTTTCTTT,.,.,TRBV5-5,TRBJ1-1
CASNRDSTDTQYF,TGCGCCAGCAACAGGGATAGCACAGATACGCAGTATTTT,.,.,TRBV5-1,TRBJ2-3
CASSLTRSSSYEQYF,TGTGCCAGCAGCTTAACCCGGTCGAGCTCCTACGAGCAGTACTTC,.,.,TRBV7-3,TRBJ2-7
CASSLGTGGLDEQYF,TGTGCCAGCAGCCTTGGGACAGGGGGTCTGGACGAGCAGTACTTC,.,TRBD1,TRBV7-9,TRBJ2-7
CASSPIRRGRFYGYTF,TGTGCCAGCAGCCCTATCCGCAGGGGGAGGTTCTATGGCTACACCTTC,.,TRBD1,TRBV11-2,TRBJ1-2
CASKTRLSTDTQYF,TGTGCCAGCAAGACTAGGCTCAGCACAGATACGCAGTATTTT,.,.,TRBV2,TRBJ2-3
CASSQVRTGVSEQYF,TGTGCCAGCAGCCAAGTTAGGACAGGAGTCTCCGAGCAGTACTTC,.,TRBD1,TRBV4-2,TRBJ2-7
CASGLVQGTGSLSGNTIYF,TGTGCTAGTGGTTTGGTACAAGGGACAGGGAGCCTCTCTGGAAACACCATATATTTT,few,TRBD1,TRBV12-5,TRBJ1-3
CASSQTRDTQYF,TGTGCCAGCAGCCAAACTCGGGATACGCAGTATTTT,.,.,TRBV11-2,TRBJ2-3
CSVHRQGITTEAFF,TGCAGCGTTCACAGACAGGGGATTACCACTGAAGCTTTCTTT,.,TRBD1,TRBV29-1,TRBJ1-1
CASRERQGWVYEQYF,TGTGCCAGCAGGGAGAGGCAGGGATGGGTATACGAGCAGTACTTC,.,.,TRBV6-6,TRBJ2-7
CASRTVSNSSTDTQYF,TGCGCCAGCAGAACAGTGAGTAACTCTAGCACAGATACGCAGTATTTT,.,.,TRBV10-1,TRBJ2-3
CASSLAGSPGWGYTF,TGTGCCAGCAGCTTGGCTGGGTCCCCAGGATGGGGCTACACCTTC,.,.,TRBV5-4,TRBJ1-2
CASSLTGLNTEAFF,TGTGCCAGCAGCCTTACAGGGCTGAACACTGAAGCTTTCTTT,.,.,TRBV11-2,TRBJ1-1
CASRISGNQPQHF,TGTGCCAGCAGAATTAGTGGCAATCAGCCCCAGCATTTT,.,.,TRBV6-1,TRBJ1-5
CASSSSRVNTEAFF,TGTGCCAGCAGTTCCTCCAGGGTTAACACTGAAGCTTTCTTT,.,.,TRBV6-5,TRBJ1-1
CASSSGESTDTQYF,TGCGCCAGCAGCTCAGGGGAAAGCACAGATACGCAGTATTTT,.,.,TRBV5-1,TRBJ2-3
CASKPDRGGPYGYTF,TGTGCCAGCAAACCCGACAGGGGAGGACCTTATGGCTACACCTTC,.,TRBD1,TRBV2,TRBJ1-2
CASSVTGMTEAFF,TGTGCCAGCAGTGTAACGGGAATGACTGAAGCTTTCTTT,.,.,TRBV6-4,TRBJ1-1
CASSEGVTNEKLFF,TGTGCCAGCAGCGAAGGGGTGACTAATGAAAAACTGTTTTTT,.,.,TRBV9,TRBJ1-4
CASSPVGAPYNEQFF,TGTGCCAGCTCACCTGTGGGGGCCCCCTACAATGAGCAGTTCTTC,.,.,TRBV18,TRBJ2-1